This TCR beta chain was documented in a study of metastatic and nonmetastatic thyroid tumors. In the study overall: Comparative analysis of repertoires was undertaken across blood and tumor or nodule tissue obtained from malignant and benign thyroid patients. Study-level findings and limits: Reported TCR beta diversity, measured in blood and tumor, was significantly higher for malignant thyroid tumors than for benign nodules.

As to this clone: The antigen remains undetermined. A read error may be the cause here, since a much bigger clone is one base away.

TCRdb ran MiXCR on the PCR reads. Counted here are some 28,000 clones, 16% occurring once; the ten biggest clones make up approximately 4.5%. V was trimmed by 0 bases and J by 3 bases, leaving 15 bases between them. From germline, CDR1 is SGDLS and CDR2 YYNGEE. This CDR3 is 16 amino acids long. Thyroid surgery was preceded by no treatment in any patient. Source material: blood. This clonotype originated in a female donor with papillary thyroid cancer or a benign thyroid nodule (not recorded which). Some clones in this sample may be carry-over from other donors' samples. The chain couples TRBV9 to TRBJ1-1, with D unclear. CDR3 residues: CASSVDWRLSDTEAFF. CDR3 in DNA: TGTGCCAGCAGCGTAGATTGGAGGCTCTCGGACACTGAAGCTTTCTTT.